These 23 T cell receptor beta chains originate from one sample sequenced in a study of cytomegalovirus exposure and HLA in healthy donors. Primers for the PCR totalled 60 Vbeta and 13 Jbeta. Method: immunoSEQ multiplex PCR; TCRdb's copy keeps in-frame clones and lacks some. The sample records roughly 99,000 clones, 76% being singletons. Input material: PBMCs. These receptors all stem from a man between 18 and 35 years old in good health and CMV-seronegative.

The J gene is TRBJ1-1, the V gene TRBV27; possible D gene TRBD1, 6 bases. V was cut by 2 bases and J by 3 bases, with 10 bases left in between. The CDR3 runs to 14 residues. The germline V gene encodes CDR1 MNHEY and CDR2 SMNVEV (reference sequence). CDR3 sequence: CASSLTGGHTEAFF. The DNA of the CDR3 is TGTGCCAGCAGTTTAACTGGGGGCCACACTGAAGCTTTCTTT.

The V gene is TRBV10-2, the J gene TRBJ2-5, with TRBD1 as a possible D gene (6 bases). The ends were cut back, 6 bases at V and 4 bases at J, with 21 bases in the middle. The CDR3 contains 16 residues. Germline-derived CDR1 and CDR2 are WSHSY and SAAADI. CDR3 protein: CASSQVSRGFPETQYF. As DNA, the CDR3 is TGCGCCAGCAGCCAGGTTTCTAGGGGGTTCCCAGAGACCCAGTACTTC.

The gene calls are TRBV5-6 and TRBJ1-1; no clear D gene. Deletions cut 0 bases from V and 8 bases from J, with 8 bases between. The CDR3 is made up of 12 amino acids. The V gene's germline CDR1 is SGHDT and CDR2 YYEEEE. CDR3 amino acids: CASSLAEVEAFF. The CDR3 nucleotides read TGTGCCAGCAGCTTGGCAGAGGTCGAAGCTTTCTTT.

The chain joins TRBV2 to TRBJ2-3; 9 bases line up with TRBD2. Trimming removed 6 bases from V and 2 bases from J; junction bases left unmatched: 6. The germline V gene has CDR1 SNHLY and CDR2 FYNNEI. The CDR3 sequence is 15 residues long. CDR3 in DNA: TGTGCCAGCAGCTACAGACTAGCGGACACAGATACGCAGTATTTT. Protein product: CASSYRLADTDTQYF.

The V gene is TRBV10-2, the J gene TRBJ2-1; 7 positions match TRBD1. Germline loops: CDR1 WSHSY, CDR2 SAAADI. This CDR3 contains 12 residues. Trimming cost V 6 bases and J 8 bases; bases outside gene matches: 4. The CDR3 spells CASSARGHEQFF. The CDR3 DNA sequence: TGCGCCAGCAGCGCGAGGGGGCATGAGCAGTTCTTC.

This chain links TRBV5-6 with TRBJ1-6, with TRBD1 matching 10 bases. The CDR3 runs 16 residues. Unmatched junction bases numbered 7, after V lost 3 bases and J lost 7 bases. Germline V gives CDR1 SGHDT, CDR2 YYEEEE. The CDR3 loop is CASSSGQGERNSPLHF. DNA for the CDR3: TGTGCCAGCAGCTCCGGACAGGGGGAACGAAATTCACCCCTCCACTTT.

J is TRBJ1-2 and V is TRBV25-1; maybe TRBD1 (6 bases). Germline CDR1 MGHDK, CDR2 SYGVNS. The V gene lost 6 bases and the J gene lost 2 bases, with 19 bases spanning the gap. The CDR3 is 16 amino acids. This CDR3 reads CASRGFSDRRNYGYTF. The CDR3 DNA reads TGTGCCAGCAGGGGTTTTTCTGACAGGCGAAACTATGGCTACACCTTC.

Concerning this clone: Relative to the germline gene, one junction end is altered; a read error may explain this. The V and J genes are TRBV9 and TRBJ1-2; 7 bases fit TRBD1. Germline assignment: CDR1 SGDLS and CDR2 YYNGEE. The CDR3 totals 15 residues. Here the CDR3 reads CASSPRSQGGYGYPF. The CDR3 bases are TGTGCCAGCAGCCCCAGAAGTCAGGGGGGTTATGGCTACCCCTTC.

This chain uses TRBV21-1 with TRBJ2-1; the table's D call, TRBD2, has no DNA check behind it. TRBV21-1 is given as a pseudogene. The CDR3 consists of 15 residues. CDR3 bases: TGTGCCAGCAGCAAAGCGCTAGTGGTTACGTTGGGGCAGTTCTTC. It encodes CASSKALVVTLGQFF.

A single count supports this clone. The chain recombines TRBV4-3 with TRBJ2-2; the match to TRBD2 covers 7 bases. CDR3 length: 18 residues. Per germline, CDR1 LGHNA and CDR2 YSLEER. Germline trimming cut 0 bases from V and 4 bases from J; bases unmatched to any gene: 11. The CDR3 DNA follows: TGCGCCAGCAGCCAAGAATTGAGGCTAGCGGTAGGCACCGGGGAGCTGTTTTTT. Translating it yields CASSQELRLAVGTGELFF.

This sequence joins TRBV25-1 and TRBJ1-1; 7 nucleotides match TRBD1. CDR1 MGHDK and CDR2 SYGVNS come from the germline V gene. This CDR3 has 12 residues. Trimming at V came to 4 bases and at J to 10 bases, leaving 6 bases not matched to a gene. CDR3 in amino acids: CASSGDSLRAFF. The DNA of the CDR3 is TGTGCCAGCAGTGGGGACAGCCTACGAGCTTTCTTT.

The rearrangement joins TRBV27 to TRBJ2-7; TRBD1 aligns across 9 bases. J gave up 5 bases and V 5 bases, and 10 bases lay outside the gene matches. Germline CDR1 reads MNHEY; CDR2 reads SMNVEV (reference sequence). The CDR3 is 15 amino acids. Here the CDR3 reads CASSELGQGQHEQYF. In DNA, the CDR3 is TGTGCCAGCAGTGAACTCGGACAGGGGCAGCACGAGCAGTACTTC.

The V gene is TRBV19, the J gene TRBJ2-1; perhaps TRBD1 as D (6 bases). This CDR3 spans 13 amino acids. Looked up from germline, CDR1 is LNHDA and CDR2 is SQIVND (reference sequence). Trimming removed 7 bases from V and 10 bases from J, with 17 bases in between. The CDR3 loop is CASTPPGAREQFF. The CDR3 nucleotides read TGTGCCAGTACTCCCCCAGGGGCTCGGGAGCAGTTCTTC.

The genes are TRBV20-1 and TRBJ2-3; D is possibly TRBD1 (6 bases). The germline V gene has CDR1 DFQATT and CDR2 SNEGSKA (reference sequence). V lost 4 bases and J lost 14, with 16 bases in between. The CDR3 covers 11 residues. The CDR3 loop is CSAITGPIMYF. Written as DNA, the CDR3 is TGCAGTGCTATAACAGGGCCGATTATGTATTTT.

The rearrangement uses TRBV7-3 and TRBJ2-1; a weak D match, TRBD1 (5 bases). Trimming left V 0 bases short and J 6 bases short, with 9 bases between. The CDR3 runs 14 residues. Germline-derived CDR1 and CDR2 are SGHTA and FQGTGA. For the CDR3, the DNA is TGTGCCAGCAGCTTAACAGGGGTTAGCAATGAGCAGTTCTTC. This encodes CASSLTGVSNEQFF. The whole variable domain, remainder taken from reference TRBV7-3 and TRBJ2-1, is GAGVSQTPSNKVTEKGKYVELRCDPISGHTALYWYRQSLGQGPEFLIYFQGTGAADDSGLPNDRFFAVRPEGSVSTLKIQRTERGDSAVYLCASSLTGVSNEQFFGPGTRLTVL.

The chain has TRBV5-4 and TRBJ1-5; 7 bases are shared with TRBD1. Germline-derived CDR1 and CDR2 are SGHNT and YYREEE (reference sequence). This CDR3 is 15 amino acids long. V lost 4 bases and J lost 3; bases outside the gene matches: 7. CDR3 region: CASSVQGVNNQPQHF. CDR3 coding DNA: TGTGCCAGCAGCGTTCAGGGGGTCAACAATCAGCCCCAGCATTTT.

DNA for the CDR3: TGTGCCAGCGGGATGGGAGGTGAGACCCAGTACTTC. Encoded protein: CASGMGGETQYF. This chain joins TRBV9 and TRBJ2-5, with D perhaps matching TRBD2 (6 bases). The CDR3 has 12 amino acids. Trimming left V 7 bases short and J 5 bases short, with 12 bases between. Per germline, CDR1 SGDLS and CDR2 YYNGEE.

The V gene is TRBV29-1, the J gene TRBJ1-2; D not certain. V lost 5 bases, J lost 8 bases, and 15 bases lay in between. This CDR3 has 12 residues. CDR1 is SQVTM and CDR2 is ANQGSEA in the germline V gene. CDR3 sequence: CSVSGASGGYTF. CDR3 coding DNA: TGCAGCGTTTCCGGAGCCAGTGGAGGCTACACCTTC.

This chain uses TRBV4-3 with TRBJ1-5; D is ambiguous. V was shortened by 3 bases and J by 7 bases, with 13 bases between the two germline ends. The CDR3 contains 14 residues. Germline-derived CDR1 and CDR2 are LGHNA and YSLEER. Written as DNA, the CDR3 is TGCGCCAGCAGCCAGGCCTTAACGGAGCAGCCCCAGCATTTT. Its translation is CASSQALTEQPQHF.

V and J are TRBV7-9 and TRBJ1-2; 8 nucleotides agree with TRBD1. Germline V CDR1 and CDR2: SEHNR, FQNEAQ (reference sequence). V trimming: 5 bases; J trimming: 0 bases; junction bases outside the gene matches: 8. This CDR3 comprises 16 residues. CDR3 sequence: CASSVGDRTANYGYTF. The CDR3 DNA sequence: TGTGCCAGCAGCGTAGGGGACAGGACTGCTAACTATGGCTACACCTTC.

This rearrangement joins TRBV7-2 to TRBJ2-2; TRBD1 matches at 9 bases. CDR1 and CDR2 from the germline V gene are SGHTA and FQGNSA. Losses at the gene ends were 5 bases for V and 4 bases for J; bases not matched to a gene: 5. This CDR3 is built from 15 residues. The CDR3 nucleotides are TGTGCCAGCAGCGCTACGACAGGGGGCACCGGGGAGCTGTTTTTT. It translates to CASSATTGGTGELFF.

The chain joins TRBV5-4 to TRBJ2-2; 7 bases line up with TRBD1. The V and J ends lost 3 bases and 3 bases, in that order; junction bases with no gene match: 5. Per the germline V gene, CDR1 is SGHNT and CDR2 is YYREEE (reference sequence). The CDR3 runs to 15 residues. The CDR3 DNA reads as TGTGCCAGCAGCTCCCGACAGGGATACACCGGGGAGCTGTTTTTT. It encodes CASSSRQGYTGELFF.

This clone was picked up one time. The rearrangement joins TRBV7-9 to TRBJ2-4; a possible D gene is TRBD2 (5 bases). Per germline, CDR1 SEHNR and CDR2 FQNEAQ (reference sequence). Trimming took 3 bases from V and 9 from J, leaving 15 bases between them. The CDR3 covers 14 residues. As DNA, the CDR3 is TGTGCCAGCAGCTTTCCGCGTGGAGGTGGCATTCAGTACTTC. Amino acid sequence: CASSFPRGGGIQYF.